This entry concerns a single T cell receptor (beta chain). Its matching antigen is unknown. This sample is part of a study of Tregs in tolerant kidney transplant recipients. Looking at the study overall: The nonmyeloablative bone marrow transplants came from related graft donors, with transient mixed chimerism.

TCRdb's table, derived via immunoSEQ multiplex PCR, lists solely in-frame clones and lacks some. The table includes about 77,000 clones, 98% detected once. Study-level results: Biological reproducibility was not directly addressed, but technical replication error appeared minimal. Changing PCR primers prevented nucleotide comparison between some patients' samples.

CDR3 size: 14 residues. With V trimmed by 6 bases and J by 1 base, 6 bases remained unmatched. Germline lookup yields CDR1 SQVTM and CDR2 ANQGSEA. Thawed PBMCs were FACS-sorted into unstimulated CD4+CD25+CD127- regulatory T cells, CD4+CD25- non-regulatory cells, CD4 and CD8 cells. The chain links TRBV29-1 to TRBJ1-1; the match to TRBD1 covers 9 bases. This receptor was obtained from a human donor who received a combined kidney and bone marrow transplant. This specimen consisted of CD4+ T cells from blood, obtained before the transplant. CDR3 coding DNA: TGCAGCGTCCTCGGGACAGGGAAGAACACTGAAGCTTTCTTT. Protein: CSVLGTGKNTEAFF. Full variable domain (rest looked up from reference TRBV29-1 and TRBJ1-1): SAVISQKPSRDICQRGTSLTIQCQVDSQVTMMFWYRQQPGQSLTLIATANQGSEATYESGFVIDKFPISRPNLTFSTLTVSNMSPEDSSIYLCSVLGTGKNTEAFFGQGTRLTVV.